This T cell receptor beta chain was profiled in a study of blood T cell repertoires in COVID-19. Study overall: Sites across the United States, Italy and Spain contributed samples from acute and convalescent COVID-19. The cDNA or gDNA used as material had been derived from T cells, B-cell-depleted T cells, or PBMCs.

Original handling: Estimates of nucleated cell counts were drawn from the amplification of reference gene primers. TCRdb keeps only in-frame clones here, not all; method: immunoSEQ multiplex PCR. The DNA gave D and trimming, while V, J and clone size come from that table. The table has some 200,000 clones, roughly 75% seen once. This clonotype originated in an older woman with acute or convalescent COVID-19. The source material was peripheral blood.

CDR3 in amino acids: CASSPEGLRVYEQYF. DNA for the CDR3: TGTGCCAGCTCACCTGAGGGACTTCGGGTCTACGAGCAGTACTTC. V gene TRBV18 combines with J gene TRBJ2-7; possibly TRBD2 for D (6 bases). This CDR3 is built from 15 residues. CDR1 is KGHSH and CDR2 is LQKENI in the germline V gene. Trimming cost V 3 bases and J 3 bases, with 15 bases left between them.